One sample yielded the 18 T cell receptor beta chains listed below, sequenced in a study of regulatory T cells in long-lasting Graves disease. Through Arm-PCR of CDR3 regions and iRepertoire HTBI primers, TCR beta libraries were built. TCRdb passed the multiplex PCR reads through MiXCR, listing each CDR3 protein once. The sample carries 450,000 to 700,000 distinct CDR3 sequences, approximately 13% recorded once. As for time point: newly diagnosed GD, antithyroid drugs for less than 3 months. There was RNA extracted from PBMCs, and the TCR library was made from it. These records were also assigned to another study, of T cells in Graves' hyperthyroidism and ophthalmopathy.

The sample was peripheral blood mononuclear cells (PBMCs), taken at new diagnosis, from a patient treated with antithyroid drugs. These receptors came from a man aged 25 to 45 with Graves disease.

The table lists this clonotype with many counts. The chain recombines TRBV27 with TRBJ1-2, with D possibly TRBD1 on 5 matching bases. This CDR3 has 18 residues. V was cut by 5 bases and J by 6 bases, with 28 bases left in between. CDR1 is MNHEY and CDR2 is SMNVEV in the germline V gene (reference sequence). DNA for the CDR3: TGTGCCAGCAGTCTCGCCCCGCCGGGGCACGTTTTAAGGGATGGCTACACCTTC. Translated, it gives CASSLAPPGHVLRDGYTF.

This clonotype showed up many times. V gene TRBV6-1 combines with J gene TRBJ1-1; no reliable D call. The germline gives CDR1 MNHNS, CDR2 SASEGT. This CDR3 comprises 13 residues. V was pared by 6 bases and J by 4 bases, with 12 bases between. CDR3 nucleotides: TGTGCCAGCAGAGGCGGGGTCGGCACTGAAGCTTTCTTT. Translated: CASRGGVGTEAFF.

The chain employs TRBV9 and TRBJ2-1, with TRBD2 identical over 9 bases. J gave up 6 bases and V 6 bases, and 10 bases lay outside the gene matches. This CDR3 contains 15 residues. The germline gives CDR1 SGDLS, CDR2 YYNGEE. CDR3 residues: CASTLAGAAGNEQFF. Written as DNA, the CDR3 is TGTGCCAGCACCTTAGCGGGAGCGGCGGGCAATGAGCAGTTCTTC.

V gene TRBV15 combines with J gene TRBJ1-4; no reliable D call. The CDR3 has 17 residues. Per the germline V gene, CDR1 is LNHNV and CDR2 is YYDKDF (reference sequence). Trimming took 5 bases from V and 4 from J, leaving 20 bases between them. In DNA form, the CDR3 reads TGTGCCACCAGCCGGACTCCTCTGCGACGGGGTAATGAAAAACTGTTTTTT. Translated, it gives CATSRTPLRRGNEKLFF.

The V call is TRBV12-3 or TRBV12-4, the J call TRBJ2-1; D gene uncertain. The CDR3 extends over 16 amino acids. V was shortened by 6 bases and J by 0 bases, with 15 bases between the two germline ends. The CDR3 DNA follows: TGTGCCAGCAGCTTAAAGCGAGTGAGCTCCTACAATGAGCAGTTCTTC. The encoded protein is CASSLKRVSSYNEQFF.

Concerning this clonotype: Since a much larger clone is just one base distant, this may be a read error. The chain couples TRBV7-8 to TRBJ2-1; 9 nucleotides align to TRBD2. Germline V CDR1 and CDR2: SGHVS, FQNEAQ. The CDR3 runs 14 residues. Trimming at V came to 7 bases and at J to 6 bases, leaving 7 bases not matched to a gene. CDR3 coding DNA: TGTGCCAGCACAGGGACTAGCAGGTCCAATGAGCAGTTCTTC. It is translated as CASTGTSRSNEQFF.

This chain links TRBV25-1 with TRBJ1-1, with D possibly matching TRBD1 (5 bases). CDR3 length equals 16 residues. Germline values: CDR1 MGHDK, CDR2 SYGVNS. V was cut by 5 bases and J by 5 bases, with 21 bases left in between. The CDR3 DNA sequence: TGTGCCAGCAGTTCTATGGGGGACCCTATAGCGACTGAAGCTTTCTTT. Its protein product is CASSSMGDPIATEAFF.

This clonotype was observed at least ten times. The V and J genes are TRBV15 and TRBJ2-2; D call uncertain. There are 12 residues in the CDR3. Per the germline V gene, CDR1 is LNHNV and CDR2 is YYDKDF (reference sequence). Trimming removed 3 bases at V and 6 bases at J, with 5 bases between. For the CDR3, the DNA is TGTGCCACCAGCAGGTTGTCCGGGGAGCTGTTTTTT. This gives the protein CATSRLSGELFF. Using reference TRBV15 and TRBJ2-2 for the parts outside the CDR3, the full variable domain is DAMVIQNPRYQVTQFGKPVTLSCSQTLNHNVMYWYQQKSSQAPKLLFHYYDKDFNNEADTPDNFQSRRPNTSFCFLDIRSPGLGDTAMYLCATSRLSGELFFGEGSRLTVL.

The chain combines TRBV5-1 with TRBJ1-3, with 8 bases aligning to TRBD1. This CDR3 is 15 amino acids long. CDR1 SGHRS and CDR2 YFSETQ come from the germline V gene. With V trimmed by 4 bases and J by 4 bases, 7 bases remained unmatched. The CDR3 is CASSNPGGGGNTIYF. CDR3 DNA: TGCGCCAGCAGCAATCCAGGGGGCGGCGGAAACACCATATATTTT.

Many counts were recorded for this clonotype. CDR3 coding DNA: TGCGCCAGCACCGAGCTTGCTAGCGGGTATGAGCAGTTCTTC. This codes for CASTELASGYEQFF. The chain uses TRBV5-1 and TRBJ2-1; the match to TRBD2 covers 8 bases. The CDR3 spans 14 residues. Germline V CDR1 and CDR2: SGHRS, YFSETQ. J was trimmed by 8 bases and V by 6 bases; bases with no gene match: 10.

This clonotype was observed at least ten times. The chain combines TRBV6-1 with TRBJ1-1; D is possibly TRBD1 (6 bases). The CDR3 consists of 13 residues. The germline V and J ends were trimmed by 7 bases and 1 base, with 10 bases remaining between them. The germline gives CDR1 MNHNS, CDR2 SASEGT. CDR3 sequence: CASTLGGNTEAFF. For the CDR3, the DNA is TGTGCCAGCACTTTAGGGGGGAACACTGAAGCTTTCTTT.

This clonotype has ten or more counts. The genes are TRBV9 and TRBJ2-2, with 12 nucleotides matching TRBD2. From germline, CDR1 is SGDLS and CDR2 YYNGEE. V dropped 2 bases and J dropped 0; count of bases not matched to a gene: 2. The CDR3 extends over 17 amino acids. CDR3 DNA: TGTGCCAGCAGCGTCCTAGCGGGAGGGGCGAACACCGGGGAGCTGTTTTTT. Amino acid sequence: CASSVLAGGANTGELFF.

This clonotype came up many times. This chain joins TRBV27 and TRBJ1-2; D unclear. Germline CDR1 MNHEY, CDR2 SMNVEV (reference sequence). Trimming took 2 bases from V and 7 from J, leaving 14 bases between them. The CDR3 covers 14 residues. The CDR3 region is CASSLTNLLGGYTF. The DNA for the CDR3 is TGTGCCAGCAGTTTAACCAACCTTCTGGGTGGCTACACCTTC.

As for this clonotype: This could be a read error, since a much larger clone is one nucleotide away. J is TRBJ2-1 and V is TRBV28; 7 nucleotides align to TRBD2. The CDR3 length is 14 residues. Germline V gene sequence: CDR1 MDHEN, CDR2 SYDVKM. V gave up 6 bases and J gave up 15 bases; unmatched junction bases: 17. CDR3 DNA: TGTGCCAGCAGACCGGTAGCGGGTTCCAGCACATGGTTCTTC. It is translated as CASRPVAGSSTWFF.

The table lists this clonotype with many counts. This rearrangement joins TRBV20-1 to TRBJ2-2; D gene uncertain. Germline CDR1 reads DFQATT; CDR2 reads SNEGSKA (reference sequence). V lost 0 bases, J lost 3 bases, and 14 bases lay in between. The length of the CDR3 is 16 residues. Written as DNA, the CDR3 is TGCAGTGCTAGAGATGGCTCTGGTGGGGACACCGGGGAGCTGTTTTTT. Protein: CSARDGSGGDTGELFF.

CDR3 amino acids: CASSLRVGGTEAFF. In nucleotides, the CDR3 is TGTGCCAGCTCACTCAGGGTCGGGGGCACTGAAGCTTTCTTT. The V call is TRBV18, the J call TRBJ1-1; the D gene is possibly TRBD1 (5 bases). CDR3 length equals 14 residues. V lost 4 bases and J 4 bases, leaving 13 bases between the germline ends. The germline gives CDR1 KGHSH, CDR2 LQKENI.

This clonotype was seen more than once but under ten times. The chain carries TRBV18 and TRBJ2-7; D possibly uses TRBD1 or TRBD2 (5 bases each). Germline V gene data show CDR1 as KGHSH and CDR2 as LQKENI. CDR3 length: 16 amino acids. The V gene lost 2 bases and the J gene lost 5 bases, with 19 bases spanning the gap. CDR3 in amino acids: CASSPFSSGSFHEQYF. In DNA form, the CDR3 reads TGTGCCAGCTCACCATTCAGCTCAGGGAGCTTCCACGAGCAGTACTTC.

There are a few counts of this clonotype. The chain has TRBV14 and TRBJ2-7, with D possibly matching TRBD1 (5 bases). The CDR3 runs 17 residues. V was clipped by 1 base and J by 5 bases, with 21 bases between them. The germline gives CDR1 SGHDN, CDR2 FVKESK. CDR3 amino acids: CASSQVWKVVQGNEQYF. The CDR3 nucleotides are TGTGCCAGCAGCCAAGTGTGGAAGGTTGTCCAGGGCAACGAGCAGTACTTC.